Below are 5 T cell receptor beta chains sequenced from a single sample in a study of regulatory T cells in long-lasting Graves disease. Building of the TCR beta libraries involved iRepertoire HTBI primers and Arm-PCR of CDR3 regions. A single record per CDR3 protein comes from TCRdb applying MiXCR to the multiplex PCR reads. The sample has about 540,000 distinct CDR3 sequences; approximately 13% are singletons. Time point here: newly diagnosed GD, antithyroid drugs for less than 3 months. Making the TCR library involved RNA that had been extracted from PBMCs. In addition, the sample was reused for a study of T cells in Graves' hyperthyroidism and ophthalmopathy.

The source was peripheral blood mononuclear cells (PBMCs), collected at new diagnosis, from a patient treated with antithyroid drugs. These receptors all come from a man aged 25-45 years with Graves disease.

In its sample, this clonotype was seen many times. The chain employs TRBV29-1 and TRBJ2-7, with D hard to call. Trimming stripped 4 bases from V and 5 bases from J, with 15 bases between. The CDR3 covers 13 residues. The germline V gene has CDR1 SQVTM and CDR2 ANQGSEA. The CDR3 coding sequence is TGCAGCGTTGGTCCTTCTCCCTACCACGAGCAGTACTTC. Protein: CSVGPSPYHEQYF.

With respect to this clonotype: A read error may be the cause here, since a much bigger clone is one base away. The CDR3 nucleotides read TGTGCCAGCAGACTCCCGCTGAGACTAGCGGGATTAGGCTCCTACAATGAGCAGCTCTTC. Amino acid sequence: CASRLPLRLAGLGSYNEQLF. This chain connects TRBV7-9 to TRBJ2-1, with TRBD2 matching over 11 bases. This CDR3 contains 20 residues. The germline gives CDR1 SEHNR, CDR2 FQNEAQ (reference sequence).

The chain combines TRBV4-1 with TRBJ2-3; 11 bases line up with TRBD2. Germline V gives CDR1 MGHRA, CDR2 YSYEKL. V lost 1 base to trimming and J lost 4 bases; unmatched junction nucleotides: 7. This CDR3 comprises 17 residues. CDR3 sequence reads: CASSQVRASGRSDTQYF. The CDR3 DNA follows: TGCGCCAGCAGCCAAGTAAGGGCTAGCGGGAGGTCAGATACGCAGTATTTT.

This clonotype was observed at least ten times. CDR3 sequence (DNA): TGTGCCAGCAACCCAGGCGGCCCCCGCCAGTACTTC. Its translation is CASNPGGPRQYF. The V and J genes are TRBV12-3 or TRBV12-4 and TRBJ2-7, with D uncertain. The germline V and J ends were trimmed by 7 bases and 10 bases, with 17 bases remaining between them. The CDR3 loop spans 12 amino acids.

This clonotype was observed many times. V is TRBV11-2 and J is TRBJ1-1, with 9 bases matching TRBD1. The V and J ends lost 5 bases and 0 bases, in that order; junction bases with no gene match: 4. Germline CDR1 and CDR2: SGHAT and FQNNGV. The CDR3 is 15 amino acids. As DNA, the CDR3 is TGTGCCAGCAGCCCCCGGGACAGGGTGAACACTGAAGCTTTCTTT. Its translation is CASSPRDRVNTEAFF.